This TCR beta chain was observed in a study of blood T cell repertoires in COVID-19. Background on the study: Some COVID-19 samples were acute and others convalescent; all came from the United States, Italy and Spain. Sources were T cells, B-cell-depleted T cells, or PBMCs; the material itself was cDNA or gDNA.

This clone showed up just a few times. CDR1 and CDR2 from the germline V gene are SGHDT and YYEEEE. CDR3 length: 16 residues. Trimming removed 6 bases from V and 11 bases from J; junction bases left unmatched: 18. Living in 24 US areas, the participants were between about 18 and 100 years of age. Authors' data handling: Reference gene primers were amplified, and this amplification served to estimate nucleated cell counts. Clones were sequenced by immunoSEQ multiplex PCR, and TCRdb holds only the in-frame ones, with some missing. V, J and clone size derive from that table, while D and trimming were established from the DNA sequence. The data show some 270,000 clones, 75% to 85% seen once.

Sequencing was done on a sample of PBMCs or T cells enriched from blood (not recorded which). The receptor was derived from a woman aged 45-65 years with acute COVID-19. The rearrangement joins TRBV5-6 to TRBJ1-2; 11 positions match TRBD1. DNA for the CDR3: TGTGCCAGCATCCAGAATCCTCTAAGGACAGGGGGCGTTTACACCTTC. Protein sequence: CASIQNPLRTGGVYTF.